This T cell receptor beta chain comes out of a study of neurological immune-mediated disorders. The study, taken as a whole, reports: Whereas HTLV-1-associated myelopathy showed the most TCR clonal expansion, multiple sclerosis showed the least, with levels below those of healthy controls. Among 34 multiple sclerosis patients, phylogenetic grouping put the repertoires of 18 into a single related-CDR3 cluster, a possible signature.

This clonotype was picked up many times. As yet, its antigen is unknown. The trim removed 5 bases at V and 7 bases at J, leaving 25 bases unmatched. Germline CDR1 and CDR2: SEHNR and FQNEAQ (reference sequence). This CDR3 has 20 amino acids. 2 million PBMCs stored at -80 C were the source of the unsorted libraries. TCRdb itself ran the 5' RACE reads through MiXCR, one entry per CDR3 protein. The sample has roughly 45,000 distinct CDR3 sequences, approximately 3% seen once. The chain couples TRBV7-9 to TRBJ2-1; 8 bases map to TRBD1. The sequence came from a woman aged 50 to 60 with multiple sclerosis. The sequenced sample consisted of PBMCs. The CDR3 DNA sequence: TGTGCCAGCAGCCAAACTCCGAAAGGACAGGGTTGGGGTTTGGTGAATGAGCAGTTCTTC. Translating it yields CASSQTPKGQGWGLVNEQFF.